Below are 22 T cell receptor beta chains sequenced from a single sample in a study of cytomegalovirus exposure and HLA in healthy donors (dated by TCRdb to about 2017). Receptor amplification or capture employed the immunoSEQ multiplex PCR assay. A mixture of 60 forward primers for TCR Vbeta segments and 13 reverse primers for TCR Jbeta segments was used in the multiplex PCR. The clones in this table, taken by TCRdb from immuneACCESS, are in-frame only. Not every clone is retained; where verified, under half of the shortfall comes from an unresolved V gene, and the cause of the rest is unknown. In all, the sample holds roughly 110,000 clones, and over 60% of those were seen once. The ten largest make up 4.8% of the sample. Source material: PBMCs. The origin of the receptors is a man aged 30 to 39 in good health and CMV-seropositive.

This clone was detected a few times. The CDR3 bases are TGTGCCAGCAGCTTAGACGGGGGACCTAGCACAGATACGCAGTATTTT. It specifies CASSLDGGPSTDTQYF. V is TRBV11-3 and J is TRBJ2-3, with a possible D match to TRBD2 (6 bases). The CDR3 loop spans 16 amino acids. Between the trimmed V and J ends, which lost 0 bases and 0 bases, there was a span of 10 bases. Germline CDR1 SGHNT, CDR2 YENEEA.

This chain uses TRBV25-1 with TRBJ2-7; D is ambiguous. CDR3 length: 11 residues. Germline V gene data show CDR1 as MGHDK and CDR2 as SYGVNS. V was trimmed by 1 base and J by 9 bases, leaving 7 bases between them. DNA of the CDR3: TGTGCCAGCAGTGAATCTCTCGGGCAGTACTTC. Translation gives CASSESLGQYF.

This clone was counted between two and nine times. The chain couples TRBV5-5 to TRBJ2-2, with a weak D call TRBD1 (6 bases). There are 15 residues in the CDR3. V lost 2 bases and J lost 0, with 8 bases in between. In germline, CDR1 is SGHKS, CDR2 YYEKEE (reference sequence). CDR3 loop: CASSFNRANTGELFF. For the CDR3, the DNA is TGTGCCAGCAGCTTTAACAGGGCGAACACCGGGGAGCTGTTTTTT.

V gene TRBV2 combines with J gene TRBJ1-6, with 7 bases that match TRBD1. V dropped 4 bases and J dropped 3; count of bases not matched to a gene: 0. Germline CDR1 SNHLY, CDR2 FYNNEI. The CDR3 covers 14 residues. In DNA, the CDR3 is TGTGCCAGCAGTGGACAGGGCTATAATTCACCCCTCCACTTT. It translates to CASSGQGYNSPLHF.

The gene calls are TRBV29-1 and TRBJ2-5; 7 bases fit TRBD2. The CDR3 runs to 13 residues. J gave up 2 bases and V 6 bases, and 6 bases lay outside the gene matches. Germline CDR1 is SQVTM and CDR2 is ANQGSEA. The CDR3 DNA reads TGCAGCGTGGCCACTAGCGCACAAGAGACCCAGTACTTC. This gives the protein CSVATSAQETQYF. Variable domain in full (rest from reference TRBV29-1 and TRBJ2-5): SAVISQKPSRDICQRGTSLTIQCQVDSQVTMMFWYRQQPGQSLTLIATANQGSEATYESGFVIDKFPISRPNLTFSTLTVSNMSPEDSSIYLCSVATSAQETQYFGPGTRLLVL.

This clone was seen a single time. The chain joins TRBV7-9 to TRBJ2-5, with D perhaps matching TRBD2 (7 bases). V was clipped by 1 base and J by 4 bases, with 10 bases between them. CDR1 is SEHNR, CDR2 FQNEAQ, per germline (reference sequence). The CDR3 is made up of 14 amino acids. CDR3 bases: TGTGCCAGCAGCTTAGTAGGGGGGGGAGAGACCCAGTACTTC. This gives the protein CASSLVGGGETQYF.

CDR3 sequence reads: CASSTGQDPSRYNEQFF. DNA of the CDR3: TGTGCCAGCAGCACCGGACAGGATCCGTCGAGATACAATGAGCAGTTCTTC. The chain is built from TRBV27 and TRBJ2-1; 7 nucleotides match TRBD1. Per the germline V gene, CDR1 is MNHEY and CDR2 is SMNVEV (reference sequence). The length of the CDR3 is 17 residues. V dropped 6 bases and J dropped 4; count of bases not matched to a gene: 15.

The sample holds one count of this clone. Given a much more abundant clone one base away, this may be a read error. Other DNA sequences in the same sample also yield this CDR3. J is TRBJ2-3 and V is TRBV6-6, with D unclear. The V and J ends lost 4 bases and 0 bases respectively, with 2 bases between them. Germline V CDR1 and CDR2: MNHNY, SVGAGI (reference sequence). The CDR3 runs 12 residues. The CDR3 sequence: CASSSSTDTQYF. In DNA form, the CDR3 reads TGTGCCAGCAGTTCTAGCACAGATACGCAGTATTTT.

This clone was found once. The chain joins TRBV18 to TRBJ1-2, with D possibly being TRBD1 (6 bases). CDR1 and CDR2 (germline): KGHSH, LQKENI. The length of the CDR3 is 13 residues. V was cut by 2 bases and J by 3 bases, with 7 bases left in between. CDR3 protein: CASSPSGDYGYTF. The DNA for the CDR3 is TGTGCCAGCTCACCATCAGGGGACTATGGCTACACCTTC. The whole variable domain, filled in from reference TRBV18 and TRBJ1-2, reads NAGVMQNPRHLVRRRGQEARLRCSPMKGHSHVYWYRQLPEEGLKFMVYLQKENIIDESGMPKERFSAEFPKEGPSILRIQQVVRGDSAAYFCASSPSGDYGYTFGSGTRLTVV.

The CDR3 DNA follows: TGCAGCGTTGAACTACGGGGGGCCAAAAACATTCAGTACTTC. Residues: CSVELRGAKNIQYF. The chain couples TRBV29-1 to TRBJ2-4, with D perhaps TRBD2 (6 bases). Germline values: CDR1 SQVTM, CDR2 ANQGSEA. The CDR3 is 14 amino acids. The V end was cut by 2 bases, the J end by 1 base, with 9 bases between.

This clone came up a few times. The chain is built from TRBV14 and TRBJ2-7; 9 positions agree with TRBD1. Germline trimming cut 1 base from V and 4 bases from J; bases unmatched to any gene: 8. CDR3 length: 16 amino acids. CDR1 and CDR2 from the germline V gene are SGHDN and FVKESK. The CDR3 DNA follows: TGTGCCAGCAGCCAAGTAGGGACAGGGTGGTGGTACGAGCAGTACTTC. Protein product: CASSQVGTGWWYEQYF. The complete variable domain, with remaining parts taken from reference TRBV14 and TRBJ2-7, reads EAGVTQFPSHSVIEKGQTVTLRCDPISGHDNLYWYRRVMGKEIKFLLHFVKESKQDESGMPNNRFLAERTGGTYSTLKVQPAELEDSGVYFCASSQVGTGWWYEQYFGPGTRLTVT.

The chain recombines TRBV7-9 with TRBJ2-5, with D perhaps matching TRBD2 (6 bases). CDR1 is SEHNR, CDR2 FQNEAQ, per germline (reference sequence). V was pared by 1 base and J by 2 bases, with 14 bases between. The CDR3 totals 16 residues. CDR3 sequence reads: CASSLGLAYEQETQYF. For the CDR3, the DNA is TGTGCCAGCAGCTTAGGCCTAGCGTATGAACAAGAGACCCAGTACTTC.

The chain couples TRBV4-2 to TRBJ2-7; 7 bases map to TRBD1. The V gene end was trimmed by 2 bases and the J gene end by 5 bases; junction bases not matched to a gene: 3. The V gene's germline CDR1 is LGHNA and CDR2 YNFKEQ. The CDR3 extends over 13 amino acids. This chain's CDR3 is CASSQPDRDEQYF. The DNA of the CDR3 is TGTGCCAGCAGCCAACCCGACAGGGACGAGCAGTACTTC.

CDR3 region: CSVRGGFNEQFF. DNA of the CDR3: TGCAGCGTTCGCGGGGGTTTCAATGAGCAGTTCTTC. V usage is TRBV29-1 and J usage is TRBJ2-1, with 7 bases identical to TRBD2. The CDR3 spans 12 residues. CDR1 and CDR2 from the germline V gene are SQVTM and ANQGSEA. With 5 bases clipped from V and 6 bases from J, the junction kept 4 bases outside the gene matches.

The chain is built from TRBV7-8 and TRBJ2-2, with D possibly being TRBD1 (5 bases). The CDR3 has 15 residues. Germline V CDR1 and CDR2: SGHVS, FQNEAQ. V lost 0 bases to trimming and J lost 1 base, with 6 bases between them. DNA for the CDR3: TGTGCCAGCAGCTTAGCGACAGAGAACACCGGGGAGCTGTTTTTT. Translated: CASSLATENTGELFF.

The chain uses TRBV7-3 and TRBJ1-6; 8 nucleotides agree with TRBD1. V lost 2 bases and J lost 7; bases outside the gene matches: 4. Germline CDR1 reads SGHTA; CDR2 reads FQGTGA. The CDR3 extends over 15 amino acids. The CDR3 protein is CASSLHQGANSPLHF. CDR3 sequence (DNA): TGTGCCAGCAGCTTACATCAGGGGGCAAATTCACCCCTCCACTTT.

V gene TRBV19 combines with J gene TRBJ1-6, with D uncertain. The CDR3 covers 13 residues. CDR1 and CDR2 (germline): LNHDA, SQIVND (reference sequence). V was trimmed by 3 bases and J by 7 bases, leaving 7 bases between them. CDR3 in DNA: TGTGCCAGTAGTATGGAGGCGAATTCACCCCTCCACTTT. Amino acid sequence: CASSMEANSPLHF.

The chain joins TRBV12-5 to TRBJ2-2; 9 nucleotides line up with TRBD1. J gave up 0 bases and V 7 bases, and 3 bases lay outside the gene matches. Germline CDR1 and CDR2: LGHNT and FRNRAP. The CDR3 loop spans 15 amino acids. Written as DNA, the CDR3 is TGTGCTAGTGCCCGGGACAGGGCGAACACCGGGGAGCTGTTTTTT. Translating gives CASARDRANTGELFF.

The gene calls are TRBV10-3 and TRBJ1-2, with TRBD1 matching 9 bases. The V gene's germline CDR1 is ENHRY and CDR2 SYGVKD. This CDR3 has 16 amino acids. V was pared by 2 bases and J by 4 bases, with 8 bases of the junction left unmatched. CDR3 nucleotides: TGTGCCATCAGTGAGACCTGGACAGGGGCCCCCTATGGCTACACCTTC. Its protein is CAISETWTGAPYGYTF.

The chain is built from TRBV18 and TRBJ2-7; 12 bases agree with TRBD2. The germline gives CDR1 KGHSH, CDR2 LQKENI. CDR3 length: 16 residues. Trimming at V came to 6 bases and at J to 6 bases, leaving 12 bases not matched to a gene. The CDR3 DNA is TGTGCCAGCTCCCCGACTAGCGGGGGCCCTTTAGGCGAGCAGTACTTC. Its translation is CASSPTSGGPLGEQYF.

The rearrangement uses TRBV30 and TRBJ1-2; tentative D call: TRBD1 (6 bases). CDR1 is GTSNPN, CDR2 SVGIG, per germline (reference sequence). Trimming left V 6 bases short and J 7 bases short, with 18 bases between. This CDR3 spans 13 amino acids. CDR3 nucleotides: TGTGCCTGTGCCGTAAACAGGGCTGCTGGCTACACCTTC. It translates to CACAVNRAAGYTF.

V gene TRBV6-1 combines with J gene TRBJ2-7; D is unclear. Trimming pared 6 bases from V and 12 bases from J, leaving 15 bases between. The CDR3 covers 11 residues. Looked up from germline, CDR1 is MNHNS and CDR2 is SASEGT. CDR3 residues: CASSVTVAWYF. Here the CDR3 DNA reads TGTGCCAGCAGCGTGACCGTAGCTTGGTACTTC.